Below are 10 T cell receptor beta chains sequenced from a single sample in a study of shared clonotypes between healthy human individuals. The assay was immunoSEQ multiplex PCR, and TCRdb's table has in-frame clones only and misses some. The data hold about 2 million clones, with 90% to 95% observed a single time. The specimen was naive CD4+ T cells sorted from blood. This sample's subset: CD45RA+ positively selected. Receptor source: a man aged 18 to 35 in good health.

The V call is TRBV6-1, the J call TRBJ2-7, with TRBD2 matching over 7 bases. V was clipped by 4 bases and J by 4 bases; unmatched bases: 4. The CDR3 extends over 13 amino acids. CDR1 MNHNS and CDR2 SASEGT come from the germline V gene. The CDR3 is CASSGREGYEQYF. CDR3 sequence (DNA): TGTGCCAGCAGTGGTAGGGAGGGGTACGAGCAGTACTTC.

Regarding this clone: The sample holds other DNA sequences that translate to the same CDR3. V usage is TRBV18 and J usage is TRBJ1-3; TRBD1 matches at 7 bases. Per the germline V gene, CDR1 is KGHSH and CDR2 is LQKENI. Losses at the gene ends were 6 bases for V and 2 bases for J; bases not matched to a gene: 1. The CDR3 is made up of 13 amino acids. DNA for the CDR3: TGTGCCAGCTCGCAGGGGGCTGGAAACACCATATATTTT. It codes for CASSQGAGNTIYF.

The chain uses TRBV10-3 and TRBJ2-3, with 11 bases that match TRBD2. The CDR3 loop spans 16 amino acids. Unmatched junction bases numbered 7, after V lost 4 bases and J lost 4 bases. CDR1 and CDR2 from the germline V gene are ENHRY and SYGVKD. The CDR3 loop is CAISVTSGSLPDTQYF. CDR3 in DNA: TGTGCCATCAGTGTAACTAGCGGGAGCCTGCCAGATACGCAGTATTTT.

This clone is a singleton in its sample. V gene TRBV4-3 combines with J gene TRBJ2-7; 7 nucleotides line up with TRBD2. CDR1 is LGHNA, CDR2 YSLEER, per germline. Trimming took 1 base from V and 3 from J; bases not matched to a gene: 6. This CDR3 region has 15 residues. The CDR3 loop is CASSQVGREIYEQYF. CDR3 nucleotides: TGCGCCAGCAGCCAAGTAGGGCGGGAGATCTACGAGCAGTACTTC.

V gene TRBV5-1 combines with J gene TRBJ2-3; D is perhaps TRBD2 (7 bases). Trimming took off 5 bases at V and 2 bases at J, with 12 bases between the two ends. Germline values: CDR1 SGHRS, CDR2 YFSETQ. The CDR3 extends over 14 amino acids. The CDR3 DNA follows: TGCGCCAGCAGTTCAGCGGGACACACAGATACGCAGTATTTT. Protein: CASSSAGHTDTQYF.

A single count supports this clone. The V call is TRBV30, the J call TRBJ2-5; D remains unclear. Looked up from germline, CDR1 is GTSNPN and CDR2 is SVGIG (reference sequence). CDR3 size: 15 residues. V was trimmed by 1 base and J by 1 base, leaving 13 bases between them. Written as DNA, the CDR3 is TGTGCCTGGAGTGAAAATCTAAACCCCCAAGAGACCCAGTACTTC. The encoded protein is CAWSENLNPQETQYF.

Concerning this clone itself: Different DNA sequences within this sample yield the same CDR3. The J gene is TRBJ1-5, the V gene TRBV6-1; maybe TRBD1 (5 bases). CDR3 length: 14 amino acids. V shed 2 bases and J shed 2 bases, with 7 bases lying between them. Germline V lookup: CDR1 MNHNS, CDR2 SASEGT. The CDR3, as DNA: TGTGCCAGCAGTGAATCGGGGGGCAATCAGCCCCAGCATTTT. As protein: CASSESGGNQPQHF.

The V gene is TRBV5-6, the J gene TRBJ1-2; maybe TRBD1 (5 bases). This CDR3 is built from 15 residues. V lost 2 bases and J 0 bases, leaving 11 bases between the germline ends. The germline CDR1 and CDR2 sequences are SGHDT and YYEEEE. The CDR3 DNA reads TGTGCCAGCAGCTTTGGGGGGAGAGCTAACTATGGCTACACCTTC. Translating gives CASSFGGRANYGYTF.

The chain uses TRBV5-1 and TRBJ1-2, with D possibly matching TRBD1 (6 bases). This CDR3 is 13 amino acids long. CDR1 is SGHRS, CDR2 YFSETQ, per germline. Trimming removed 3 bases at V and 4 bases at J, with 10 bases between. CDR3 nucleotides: TGCGCCAGCAGCTCACGGGACACCTATGGCTACACCTTC. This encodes CASSSRDTYGYTF.

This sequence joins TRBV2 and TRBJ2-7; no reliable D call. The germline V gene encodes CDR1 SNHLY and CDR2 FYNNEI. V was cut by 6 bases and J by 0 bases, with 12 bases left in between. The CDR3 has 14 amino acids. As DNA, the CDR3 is TGTGCCAGCAGACTGGAAAGGAGCTCCTACGAGCAGTACTTC. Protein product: CASRLERSSYEQYF.